Shown below are 26 T cell receptor beta chains from a single sample sequenced in a study of blood T cell repertoires in COVID-19. TCRdb keeps only in-frame clones here, not all; method: immunoSEQ multiplex PCR. The repertoire consists of 96,000 or so clones, with over 90% occurring once and the leading ten covering more than 1.5%. The sequenced material came from peripheral blood. Receptor source: a man in his sixties with acute or convalescent COVID-19.

The chain has TRBV5-1 and TRBJ1-3; weak D call: TRBD1 (5 bases). The V end was cut by 5 bases, the J end by 7 bases, with 13 bases between. Germline-derived CDR1 and CDR2 are SGHRS and YFSETQ. CDR3 length: 13 amino acids. CDR3 residues: CASSPGFGNTIYF. CDR3 nucleotide sequence: TGCGCCAGCAGTCCAGGGTTCGGGAACACCATATATTTT.

V and J are TRBV28 and TRBJ1-1; D not resolved. V lost 8 bases and J 4 bases, leaving 17 bases between the germline ends. CDR1 and CDR2 (germline): MDHEN, SYDVKM. This CDR3 spans 14 amino acids. Here the CDR3 DNA reads TGTGCCAGCTCAACCGGTCCCTTGCCCACTGAAGCTTTCTTT. Protein sequence: CASSTGPLPTEAFF.

This sequence joins TRBV7-8 and TRBJ2-1; TRBD2 aligns across 8 bases. CDR3 length: 16 amino acids. Germline CDR1 and CDR2: SGHVS and FQNEAQ. The V gene end was trimmed by 1 base and the J gene end by 4 bases; junction bases not matched to a gene: 6. CDR3 protein: CASSLGSGSKYNEQFF. The CDR3 nucleotides are TGTGCCAGCAGCTTAGGAAGCGGGAGTAAATACAATGAGCAGTTCTTC.

The chain has TRBV10-3 and TRBJ2-1, with D perhaps matching TRBD2 (6 bases). The CDR3 length is 14 residues. The germline V and J ends were trimmed by 2 bases and 4 bases, with 9 bases remaining between them. Per germline, CDR1 ENHRY and CDR2 SYGVKD. The CDR3 reads CAISEPGLYNEQFF. In DNA, the CDR3 is TGTGCCATCAGTGAGCCGGGACTTTACAATGAGCAGTTCTTC.

The DNA for the CDR3 is TGTGCCAGCTCACCATCAGGCAGCCAATCTGGAAACACCATATATTTT. It encodes CASSPSGSQSGNTIYF. V usage is TRBV18 and J usage is TRBJ1-3; D uncertain. Trimming took off 2 bases at V and 1 base at J, with 12 bases between the two ends. Germline CDR1 reads KGHSH; CDR2 reads LQKENI. There are 16 residues in the CDR3.

The chain carries TRBV6-2 or TRBV6-3 and TRBJ1-4; D might be TRBD1 (6 bases). This CDR3 contains 14 residues. Trimming removed 3 bases from V and 5 bases from J, with 10 bases in between. Per germline, CDR1 MNHEY and CDR2 SVGEGT. CDR3 sequence reads: CASSYGQKNEKLFF. The CDR3 DNA reads TGTGCCAGCAGTTATGGACAGAAGAATGAAAAACTGTTTTTT.

The chain has TRBV6-2 or TRBV6-3 and TRBJ1-1; TRBD1 matches at 9 bases. Germline V gene data show CDR1 as MNHEY and CDR2 as SVGEGT. The CDR3 is 14 residues long. V shed 2 bases and J 6 bases; nucleotides not matched to a gene: 4. For the CDR3, the DNA is TGTGCCAGCAGTTACCGGGACAGGGTCCCTGAAGCTTTCTTT. It encodes CASSYRDRVPEAFF.

The chain combines TRBV9 with TRBJ2-1; 8 bases are a match to TRBD2. CDR3 size: 16 residues. Germline CDR1 reads SGDLS; CDR2 reads YYNGEE. The junction had 4 bases not matched to a gene; V was cut back by 0 bases and J by 2 bases. The CDR3 reads CASSVVPGRAYNEQFF. Written as DNA, the CDR3 is TGTGCCAGCAGCGTAGTCCCCGGGAGGGCCTACAATGAGCAGTTCTTC.

The V gene is TRBV7-2, the J gene TRBJ2-7, with 8 bases fitting TRBD2. CDR3 size: 16 residues. V was clipped by 5 bases and J by 3 bases; unmatched bases: 12. CDR1 and CDR2 from the germline V gene are SGHTA and FQGNSA. DNA of the CDR3: TGTGCCAGCAGCGCCGGGAGCGGGGGCCTGGGCTACGAGCAGTACTTC. Translating it yields CASSAGSGGLGYEQYF.

The chain links TRBV7-2 to TRBJ2-3; 7 positions match TRBD2. Germline V gene sequence: CDR1 SGHTA, CDR2 FQGNSA. The CDR3 runs to 14 residues. Germline trimming cut 5 bases from V and 1 base from J; bases unmatched to any gene: 3. CDR3 nucleotide sequence: TGTGCCAGCAGCCCCACTAGCGGCACAGATACGCAGTATTTT. It yields the protein CASSPTSGTDTQYF. Filled out from reference TRBV7-2 and TRBJ2-3, the complete variable domain reads GAGVSQSPSNKVTEKGKDVELRCDPISGHTALYWYRQSLGQGLEFLIYFQGNSAPDKSGLPSDRFSAERTGGSVSTLTIQRTQQEDSAVYLCASSPTSGTDTQYFGPGTRLTVL.

The chain links TRBV28 to TRBJ1-2; 7 nucleotides line up with TRBD1. J gave up 7 bases and V 3 bases, and 5 bases lay outside the gene matches. Germline CDR1 and CDR2: MDHEN and SYDVKM. This CDR3 contains 13 residues. CDR3 DNA sequence: TGTGCCAGCAGTTTCCCCTCAGGGGGTGGCTACACCTTC. Protein sequence: CASSFPSGGGYTF.

The chain is built from TRBV11-2 and TRBJ2-1, with 11 bases that match TRBD2. Unmatched junction bases numbered 11, after V lost 5 bases and J lost 8 bases. This CDR3 comprises 16 residues. Germline lookup yields CDR1 SGHAT and CDR2 FQNNGV. This CDR3 reads CASSPILAGGRDEQFF. As DNA, the CDR3 is TGTGCCAGCAGCCCCATCCTAGCGGGAGGTCGCGATGAGCAGTTCTTC.

This chain links TRBV5-8 with TRBJ2-3; D is undetermined. CDR3 length: 15 amino acids. V lost 2 bases and J 0 bases, leaving 10 bases between the germline ends. Germline CDR1 is SGHTS and CDR2 is YDEGEE. This CDR3 is CASSFGLTSTDTQYF. The CDR3 DNA is TGTGCCAGCAGCTTTGGATTGACTAGCACAGATACGCAGTATTTT.

V usage is TRBV7-2 and J usage is TRBJ1-2, with no clear D. Trimming removed 1 base at V and 0 bases at J, with 9 bases between. The CDR3 has 15 amino acids. The germline CDR1 and CDR2 sequences are SGHTA and FQGNSA. CDR3 bases: TGTGCCAGCAGCTTAGAATACAGTACTAACTATGGCTACACCTTC. Its translation: CASSLEYSTNYGYTF.

The chain is built from TRBV19 and TRBJ1-2; 7 bases are shared with TRBD1. The CDR3 runs 12 residues. From germline, CDR1 is LNHDA and CDR2 SQIVND (reference sequence). With V trimmed by 3 bases and J by 6 bases, 1 base remained unmatched. The CDR3 DNA reads as TGTGCCAGTAGTATGACAGGGAATGGCTACACCTTC. This translates into CASSMTGNGYTF.

J is TRBJ2-4 and V is TRBV7-6; 15 bases agree with TRBD2. Germline CDR1 SGHVS, CDR2 FNYEAQ. V shed 5 bases, J shed 3 bases, and the junction held 2 bases outside the gene matches. The CDR3 runs 16 residues. The CDR3 spells CASSPGLAGGKNIQYF. CDR3 DNA sequence: TGTGCCAGCAGCCCGGGACTAGCGGGGGGCAAAAACATTCAGTACTTC. The complete variable domain, with remaining parts taken from reference TRBV7-6 and TRBJ2-4, reads GAGVSQSPRYKVTKRGQDVALRCDPISGHVSLYWYRQALGQGPEFLTYFNYEAQQDKSGLPNDRFSAERPEGSISTLTIQRTEQRDSAMYRCASSPGLAGGKNIQYFGAGTRLSVL.

The chain has TRBV9 and TRBJ2-1, with 12 bases lining up with TRBD2. CDR1 and CDR2 from the germline V gene are SGDLS and YYNGEE. Unmatched junction bases numbered 20, after V lost 0 bases and J lost 7 bases. The CDR3 has 21 residues. The CDR3 region is CASSVDPRPPQTSGSRNEQFF. The CDR3, as DNA: TGTGCCAGCAGCGTAGACCCCCGACCCCCCCAGACTAGCGGGAGCAGGAATGAGCAGTTCTTC.

The chain carries TRBV7-6 and TRBJ2-1; 10 bases align to TRBD2. The CDR3 spans 14 residues. V was clipped by 6 bases and J by 9 bases; unmatched bases: 8. Germline V gene sequence: CDR1 SGHVS, CDR2 FNYEAQ. This CDR3 reads CASSRLAGVLEQFF. In nucleotides, the CDR3 is TGTGCCAGCAGTCGGCTAGCGGGAGTTCTTGAGCAGTTCTTC.

The V call is TRBV27, the J call TRBJ2-5; 9 bases are a match to TRBD1. The germline V gene has CDR1 MNHEY and CDR2 SMNVEV (reference sequence). This CDR3 is built from 17 residues. V was pared by 2 bases and J by 5 bases, with 12 bases of the junction left unmatched. As DNA, the CDR3 is TGTGCCAGCAGTTTAGGGGGACAGGGAGTGTCTGGGGAGACCCAGTACTTC. Protein sequence: CASSLGGQGVSGETQYF.

The rearrangement joins TRBV6-5 to TRBJ2-7; 11 bases fit TRBD2. Per germline, CDR1 MNHEY and CDR2 SVGAGI. Trimming removed 2 bases from V and 7 bases from J; junction bases left unmatched: 10. The CDR3 extends over 16 amino acids. The CDR3 bases are TGTGCCAGCAGTTACCATATAGCGGGAGGGCCGTGGGAGCAGTACTTC. Translation: CASSYHIAGGPWEQYF.

This chain connects TRBV4-3 to TRBJ2-2; D perhaps matches TRBD1 (5 bases). Deletions cut 2 bases from V and 0 bases from J, with 7 bases between. Germline V gene sequence: CDR1 LGHNA, CDR2 YSLEER. This CDR3 is built from 15 residues. The CDR3 DNA reads as TGCGCCAGCAGCCAAACAGGTCCGAACACCGGGGAGCTGTTTTTT. This sequence encodes CASSQTGPNTGELFF.

The chain has TRBV6-2 or TRBV6-3 and TRBJ2-6; 7 nucleotides match TRBD2. There are 19 residues in the CDR3. Germline V gives CDR1 MNHEY, CDR2 SVGEGT. J gave up 0 bases and V 0 bases, and 8 bases lay outside the gene matches. CDR3 bases: TGTGCCAGCAGTTACTCGGGGGAGGGAAGGAGCTCTGGGGCCAACGTCCTGACTTTC. It codes for CASSYSGEGRSSGANVLTF.

The chain recombines TRBV6-5 with TRBJ1-2; D remains unclear. Trimming took 4 bases from V and 4 from J, leaving 10 bases between them. The CDR3 runs 13 residues. Per the germline V gene, CDR1 is MNHEY and CDR2 is SVGAGI. In nucleotides, the CDR3 is TGTGCCAGCAGTTCTTTCCCCAGCTATGGCTACACCTTC. Residues: CASSSFPSYGYTF.

The CDR3 sequence: CASSLGATDTQYF. As DNA, the CDR3 is TGTGCCAGTAGTTTAGGGGCAACAGATACGCAGTATTTT. V is TRBV19 and J is TRBJ2-3, with D possibly being TRBD1 (5 bases). This CDR3 comprises 13 residues. Germline V lookup: CDR1 LNHDA, CDR2 SQIVND (reference sequence). The V and J ends lost 5 bases and 3 bases respectively, with 9 bases between them.

This rearrangement joins TRBV10-3 to TRBJ1-2, with 7 bases lining up with TRBD1. In germline, CDR1 is ENHRY, CDR2 SYGVKD. The CDR3 has 15 amino acids. The V and J ends lost 3 bases and 4 bases, in that order; junction bases with no gene match: 8. The DNA of the CDR3 is TGTGCCATCAGTGATGTCCAGGGACAGCTCTATGGCTACACCTTC. This translates into CAISDVQGQLYGYTF.

The J gene is TRBJ1-2, the V gene TRBV16, with TRBD1 as a possible D gene (5 bases). The CDR3 consists of 14 residues. Germline V CDR1 and CDR2: KGHSY, FQNENV. Trimming stripped 2 bases from V and 8 bases from J, with 15 bases between. The CDR3 nucleotides read TGTGCCAGCAGCCAAGCGTCCTTCAGGGCCGGCTACACCTTC. Translation: CASSQASFRAGYTF.